The text below deals with one T cell receptor (beta chain). This sample was included in a study of control samples from healthy donors and cancer patients. CDR1 is SGHVS and CDR2 is FQNEAQ in the germline V gene. Trimming shortened V by 3 bases and J by 7 bases, and 25 bases separated the two germline ends. This CDR3 has 19 amino acids. Measured with immunoSEQ multiplex PCR; TCRdb has only the in-frame clones, and not every one. The sample has 70,000 to 90,000 clones, 70% to 90% seen once. Sequenced input: PBMCs. The receptor was isolated from a woman aged 60-75 years with head and neck cancer. V gene TRBV7-8 combines with J gene TRBJ1-6, with D hard to call. This chain's CDR3 is CASSLETVTRGLGNSPLHF. The CDR3 DNA follows: TGTGCCAGCAGCTTGGAAACAGTAACCCGGGGTTTGGGGAATTCACCCCTCCACTTT.